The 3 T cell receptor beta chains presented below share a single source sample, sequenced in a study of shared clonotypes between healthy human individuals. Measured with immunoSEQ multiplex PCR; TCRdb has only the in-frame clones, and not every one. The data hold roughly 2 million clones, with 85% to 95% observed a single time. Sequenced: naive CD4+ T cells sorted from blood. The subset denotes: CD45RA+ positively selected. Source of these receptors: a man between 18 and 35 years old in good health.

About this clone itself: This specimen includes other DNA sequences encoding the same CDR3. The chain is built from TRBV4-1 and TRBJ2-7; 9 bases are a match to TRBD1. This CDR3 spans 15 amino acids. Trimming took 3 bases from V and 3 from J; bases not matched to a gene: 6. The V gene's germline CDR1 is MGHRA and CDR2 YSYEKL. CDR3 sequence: CASSHPGQGSYEQYF. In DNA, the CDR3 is TGCGCCAGCAGCCATCCGGGACAGGGCAGCTACGAGCAGTACTTC.

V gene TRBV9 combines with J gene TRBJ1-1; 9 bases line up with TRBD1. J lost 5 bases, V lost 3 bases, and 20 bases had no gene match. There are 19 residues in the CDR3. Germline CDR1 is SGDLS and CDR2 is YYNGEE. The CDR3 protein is CASSALPILDRGVGTEAFF. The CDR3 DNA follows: TGTGCCAGCAGCGCTTTACCCATATTGGACAGGGGTGTGGGTACTGAAGCTTTCTTT.

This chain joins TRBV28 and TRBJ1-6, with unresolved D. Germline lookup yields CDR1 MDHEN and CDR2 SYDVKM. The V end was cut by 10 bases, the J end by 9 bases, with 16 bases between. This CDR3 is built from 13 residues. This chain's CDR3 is CATKTPWGSPLHF. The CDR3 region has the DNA TGTGCCACCAAGACTCCGTGGGGTTCACCCCTCCACTTT.